This T cell receptor (beta chain) was observed in a study of cytomegalovirus exposure and HLA in healthy donors. About this clone itself: Its antigen is unidentified.

This CDR3 has 13 amino acids. V was clipped by 8 bases and J by 8 bases; unmatched bases: 7. Germline CDR1 and CDR2: LNHDA and SQIVND (reference sequence). The study ran its PCR with 60 Vbeta and 13 Jbeta primers. Profiled with immunoSEQ multiplex PCR; TCRdb holds only in-frame clones, not every one. The sample carries approximately 69,000 clones, around 74% recorded once. Study-wide findings and caveats: As a later analysis showed, several of the most significant clusters appeared to be linked to common viral pathogens. In a later analysis, V- and J-gene trimming of beta chains associated with a DCLRE1C missense variant, replicated independently.

The clonotype was recovered from a young woman in good health and CMV-seropositive. The chain carries TRBV19 and TRBJ1-2; 11 positions agree with TRBD1. What was sequenced was PBMCs. The CDR3 bases are TGTGCCAGTGCCCGGGACAGGGGGTACGGCTACACCTTC. Translating gives CASARDRGYGYTF.